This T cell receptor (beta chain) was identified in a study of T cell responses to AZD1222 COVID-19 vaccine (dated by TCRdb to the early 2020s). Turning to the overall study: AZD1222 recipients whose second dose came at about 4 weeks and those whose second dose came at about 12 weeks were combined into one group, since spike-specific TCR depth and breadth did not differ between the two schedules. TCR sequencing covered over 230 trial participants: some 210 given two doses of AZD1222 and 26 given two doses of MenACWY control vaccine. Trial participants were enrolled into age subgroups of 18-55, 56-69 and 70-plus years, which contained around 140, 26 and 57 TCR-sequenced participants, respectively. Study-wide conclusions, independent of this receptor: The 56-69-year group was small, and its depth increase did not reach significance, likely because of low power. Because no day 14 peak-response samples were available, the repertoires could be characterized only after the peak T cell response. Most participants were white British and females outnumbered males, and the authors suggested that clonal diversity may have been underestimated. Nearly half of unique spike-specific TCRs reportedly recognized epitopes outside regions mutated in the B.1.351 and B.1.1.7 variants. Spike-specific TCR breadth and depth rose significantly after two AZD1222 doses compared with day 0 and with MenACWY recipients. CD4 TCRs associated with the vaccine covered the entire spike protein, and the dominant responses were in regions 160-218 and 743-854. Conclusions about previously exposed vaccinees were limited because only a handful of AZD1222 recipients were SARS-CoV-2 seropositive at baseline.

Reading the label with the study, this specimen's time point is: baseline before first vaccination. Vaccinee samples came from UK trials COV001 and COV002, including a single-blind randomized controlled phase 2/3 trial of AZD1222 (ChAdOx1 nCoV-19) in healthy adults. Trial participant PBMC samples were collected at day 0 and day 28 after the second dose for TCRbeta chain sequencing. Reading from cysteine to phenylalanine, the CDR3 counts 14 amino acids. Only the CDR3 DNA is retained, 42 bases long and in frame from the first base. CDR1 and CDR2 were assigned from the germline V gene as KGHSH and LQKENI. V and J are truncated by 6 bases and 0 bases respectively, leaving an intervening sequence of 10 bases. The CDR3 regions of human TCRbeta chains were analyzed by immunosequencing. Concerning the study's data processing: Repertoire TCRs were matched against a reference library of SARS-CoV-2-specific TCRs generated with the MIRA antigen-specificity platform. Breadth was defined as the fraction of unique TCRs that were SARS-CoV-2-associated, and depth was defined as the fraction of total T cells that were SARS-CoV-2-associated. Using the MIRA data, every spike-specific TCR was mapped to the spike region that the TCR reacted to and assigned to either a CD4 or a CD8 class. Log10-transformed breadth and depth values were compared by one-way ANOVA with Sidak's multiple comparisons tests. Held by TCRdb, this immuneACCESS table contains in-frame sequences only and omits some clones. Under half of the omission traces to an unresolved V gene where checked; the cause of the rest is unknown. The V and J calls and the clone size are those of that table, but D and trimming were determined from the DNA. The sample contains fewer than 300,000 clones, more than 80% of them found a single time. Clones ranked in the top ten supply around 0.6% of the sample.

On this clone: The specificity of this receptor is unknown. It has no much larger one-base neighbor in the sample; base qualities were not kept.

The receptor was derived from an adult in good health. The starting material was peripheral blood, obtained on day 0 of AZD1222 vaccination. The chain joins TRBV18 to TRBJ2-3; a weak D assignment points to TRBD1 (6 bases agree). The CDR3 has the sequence CASSPGVSTDTQYF. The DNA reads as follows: TGTGCCAGCTCCCCAGGGGTTAGCACAGATACGCAGTATTTT.